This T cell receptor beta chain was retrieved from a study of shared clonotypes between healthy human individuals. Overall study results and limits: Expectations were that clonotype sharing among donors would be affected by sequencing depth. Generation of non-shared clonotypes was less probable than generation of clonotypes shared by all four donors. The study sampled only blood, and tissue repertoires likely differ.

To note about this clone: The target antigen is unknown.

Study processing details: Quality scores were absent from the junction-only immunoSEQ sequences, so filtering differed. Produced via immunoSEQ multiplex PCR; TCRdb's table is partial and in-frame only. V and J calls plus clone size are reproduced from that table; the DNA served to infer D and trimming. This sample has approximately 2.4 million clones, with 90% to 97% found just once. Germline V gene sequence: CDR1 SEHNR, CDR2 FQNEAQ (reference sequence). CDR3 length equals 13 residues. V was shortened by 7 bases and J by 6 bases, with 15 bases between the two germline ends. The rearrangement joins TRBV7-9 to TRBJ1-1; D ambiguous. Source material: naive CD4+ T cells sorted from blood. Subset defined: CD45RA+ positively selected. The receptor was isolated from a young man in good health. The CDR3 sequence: CASNPLSGPEAFF. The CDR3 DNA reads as TGTGCCAGCAACCCTTTGAGTGGTCCTGAAGCTTTCTTT.